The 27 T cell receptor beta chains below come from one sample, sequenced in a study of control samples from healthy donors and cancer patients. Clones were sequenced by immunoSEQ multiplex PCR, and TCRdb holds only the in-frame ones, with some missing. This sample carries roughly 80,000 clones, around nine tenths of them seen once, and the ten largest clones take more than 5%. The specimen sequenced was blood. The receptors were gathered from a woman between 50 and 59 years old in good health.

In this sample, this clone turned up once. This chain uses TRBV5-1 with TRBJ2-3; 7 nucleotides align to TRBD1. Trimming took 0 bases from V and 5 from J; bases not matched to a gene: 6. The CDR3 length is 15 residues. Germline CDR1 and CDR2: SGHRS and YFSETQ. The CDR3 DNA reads TGCGCCAGCAGCTTGGAAAGGGGGCCGGTAGATACGCAGTATTTT. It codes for CASSLERGPVDTQYF. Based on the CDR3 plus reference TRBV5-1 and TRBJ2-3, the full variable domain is KAGVTQTPRYLIKTRGQQVTLSCSPISGHRSVSWYQQTPGQGLQFLFEYFSETQRNKGNFPGRFSGRQFSNSRSEMNVSTLELGDSALYLCASSLERGPVDTQYFGPGTRLTVL.

CDR3 region: CASSRGGLVSSGNTIYF. CDR3 sequence (DNA): TGCGCCAGCAGCCGAGGGGGACTCGTGAGTTCTGGAAACACCATATATTTT. The chain employs TRBV4-1 and TRBJ1-3, with D possibly being TRBD1 (6 bases). V was trimmed by 4 bases and J by 1 base, leaving 17 bases between them. Germline V gene sequence: CDR1 MGHRA, CDR2 YSYEKL. This CDR3 comprises 17 residues.

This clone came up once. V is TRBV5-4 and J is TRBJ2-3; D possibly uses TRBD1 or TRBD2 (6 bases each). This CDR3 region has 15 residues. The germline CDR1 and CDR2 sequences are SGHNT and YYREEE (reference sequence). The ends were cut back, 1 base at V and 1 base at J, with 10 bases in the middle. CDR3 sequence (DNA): TGTGCCAGCAGCTTGAGGGGGGCTGGCACAGATACGCAGTATTTT. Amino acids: CASSLRGAGTDTQYF. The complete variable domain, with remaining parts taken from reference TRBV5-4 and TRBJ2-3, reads ETGVTQSPTHLIKTRGQQVTLRCSSQSGHNTVSWYQQALGQGPQFIFQYYREEENGRGNFPPRFSGLQFPNYSSELNVNALELDDSALYLCASSLRGAGTDTQYFGPGTRLTVL.

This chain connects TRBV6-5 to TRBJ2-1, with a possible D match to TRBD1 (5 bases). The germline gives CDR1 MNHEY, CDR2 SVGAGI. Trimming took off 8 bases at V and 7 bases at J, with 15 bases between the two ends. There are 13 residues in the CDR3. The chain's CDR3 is CASSRRVKNEQFF. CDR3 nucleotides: TGTGCCAGCTCTCGCAGGGTAAAGAATGAGCAGTTCTTC.

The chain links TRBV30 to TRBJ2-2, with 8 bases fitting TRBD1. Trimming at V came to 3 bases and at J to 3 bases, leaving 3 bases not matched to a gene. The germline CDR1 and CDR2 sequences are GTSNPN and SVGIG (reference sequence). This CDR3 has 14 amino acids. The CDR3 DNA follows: TGTGCCTGGAGAAACAGGGGGGACACCGGGGAGCTGTTTTTT. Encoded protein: CAWRNRGDTGELFF.

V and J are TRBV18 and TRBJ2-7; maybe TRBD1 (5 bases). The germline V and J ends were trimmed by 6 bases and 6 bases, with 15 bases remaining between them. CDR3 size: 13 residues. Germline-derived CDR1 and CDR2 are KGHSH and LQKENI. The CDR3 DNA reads TGTGCCAGCTCCTTCTCTAATCAGGGCGAGCAGTACTTC. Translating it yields CASSFSNQGEQYF.

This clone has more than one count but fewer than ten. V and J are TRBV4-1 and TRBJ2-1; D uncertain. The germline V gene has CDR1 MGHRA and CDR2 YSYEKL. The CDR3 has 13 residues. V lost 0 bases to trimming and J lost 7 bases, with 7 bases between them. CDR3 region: CASSQENGNEQFF. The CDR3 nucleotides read TGCGCCAGCAGCCAAGAAAATGGGAATGAGCAGTTCTTC.

The CDR3 region is CASSPPRQTMNTEAFF. CDR3 in DNA: TGTGCCAGCTCACCACCACGACAGACCATGAACACTGAAGCTTTCTTT. The chain couples TRBV18 to TRBJ1-1; D is possibly TRBD1 (5 bases). V was pared by 0 bases and J by 0 bases, with 11 bases between. The CDR3 sequence is 16 residues long. Germline V gene sequence: CDR1 KGHSH, CDR2 LQKENI.

This chain's CDR3 is CAITGVLQVNTGELFF. The CDR3 nucleotides read TGTGCCATAACGGGGGTTTTACAAGTTAACACCGGGGAGCTGTTTTTT. The chain recombines TRBV10-3 with TRBJ2-2; TRBD2 might be the D (6 bases). The CDR3 extends over 16 amino acids. Per the germline V gene, CDR1 is ENHRY and CDR2 is SYGVKD. Trimming pared 9 bases from V and 2 bases from J, leaving 19 bases between.

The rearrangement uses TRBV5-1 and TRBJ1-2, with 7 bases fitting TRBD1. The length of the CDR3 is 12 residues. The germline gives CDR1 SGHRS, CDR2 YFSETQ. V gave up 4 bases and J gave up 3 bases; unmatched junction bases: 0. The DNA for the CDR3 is TGCGCCAGCAGCGACAGGGACTATGGCTACACCTTC. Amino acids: CASSDRDYGYTF.

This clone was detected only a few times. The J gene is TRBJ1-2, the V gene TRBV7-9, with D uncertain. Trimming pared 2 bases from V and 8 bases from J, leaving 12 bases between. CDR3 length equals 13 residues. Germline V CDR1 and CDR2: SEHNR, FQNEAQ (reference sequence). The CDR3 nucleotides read TGTGCCAGCAGCTTAATTGCCGGGGAGGGCTACACCTTC. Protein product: CASSLIAGEGYTF.

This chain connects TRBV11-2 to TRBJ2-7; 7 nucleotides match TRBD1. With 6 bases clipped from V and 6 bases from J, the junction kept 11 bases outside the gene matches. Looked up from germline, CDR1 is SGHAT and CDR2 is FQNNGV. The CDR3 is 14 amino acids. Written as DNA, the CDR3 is TGTGCCAGCAGTACCGGGACAGTGAGGCGCGAGCAGTACTTC. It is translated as CASSTGTVRREQYF.

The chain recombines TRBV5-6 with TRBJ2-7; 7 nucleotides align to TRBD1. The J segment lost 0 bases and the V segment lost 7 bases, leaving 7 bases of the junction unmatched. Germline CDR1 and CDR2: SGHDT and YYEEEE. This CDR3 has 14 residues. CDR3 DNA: TGTGCCAGCGGAAACAGGGGAGTCTCCTACGAGCAGTACTTC. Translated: CASGNRGVSYEQYF.

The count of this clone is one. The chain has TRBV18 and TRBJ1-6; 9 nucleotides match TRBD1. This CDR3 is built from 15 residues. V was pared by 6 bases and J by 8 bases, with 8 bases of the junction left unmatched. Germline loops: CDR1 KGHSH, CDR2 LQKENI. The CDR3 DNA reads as TGTGCCAGCTCCCCCACGACAGGGGGAGATTCACCCCTCCACTTT. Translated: CASSPTTGGDSPLHF.

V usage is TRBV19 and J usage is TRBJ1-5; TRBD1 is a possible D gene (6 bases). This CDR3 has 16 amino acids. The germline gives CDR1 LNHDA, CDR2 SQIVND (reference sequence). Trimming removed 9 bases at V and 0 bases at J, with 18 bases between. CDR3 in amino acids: CASLGRGGFSNQPQHF. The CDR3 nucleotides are TGTGCCAGCCTTGGGAGGGGGGGGTTTAGCAATCAGCCCCAGCATTTT.

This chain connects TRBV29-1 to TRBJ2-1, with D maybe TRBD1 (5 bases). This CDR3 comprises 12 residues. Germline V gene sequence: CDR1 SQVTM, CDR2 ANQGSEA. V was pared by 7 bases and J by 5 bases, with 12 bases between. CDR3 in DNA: TGCAGCGCCCAGACAGCCAACAATGAGCAGTTCTTC. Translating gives CSAQTANNEQFF.

The CDR3 here is CASSYPDRSWNEQYF. In DNA form, the CDR3 reads TGTGCCAGCAGTTACCCGGACAGGTCATGGAACGAGCAGTACTTC. J is TRBJ2-7 and V is TRBV6-2 or TRBV6-3; 7 nucleotides align to TRBD1. Germline V gene lookup returns CDR1 MNHEY and CDR2 SVGEGT. J lost 5 bases, V lost 2 bases, and 9 bases had no gene match. The CDR3 loop spans 15 amino acids.

The CDR3 region is CASSSYNTDTQYF. In DNA form, the CDR3 reads TGTGCCAGCAGCTCCTATAACACAGATACGCAGTATTTT. The chain links TRBV7-9 to TRBJ2-3, with D uncertain. Trimming shortened V by 4 bases and J by 2 bases, and 7 bases separated the two germline ends. The CDR3 has 13 amino acids. CDR1 is SEHNR and CDR2 is FQNEAQ in the germline V gene (reference sequence).

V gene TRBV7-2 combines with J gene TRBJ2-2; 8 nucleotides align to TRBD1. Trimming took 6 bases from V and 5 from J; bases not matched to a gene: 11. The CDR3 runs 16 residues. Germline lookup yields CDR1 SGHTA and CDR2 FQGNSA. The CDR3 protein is CASRSLRTGITGELFF. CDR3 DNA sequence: TGTGCCAGCAGGTCACTAAGGACAGGGATAACCGGGGAGCTGTTTTTT.

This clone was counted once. The CDR3 bases are TGTGCCAGCAGCGTAGGTTCCGCAGATACGCAGTATTTT. It codes for CASSVGSADTQYF. This chain connects TRBV9 to TRBJ2-3; D gene ambiguous. V was cut by 0 bases and J by 4 bases, with 6 bases left in between. The CDR3 runs 13 residues. The germline V gene has CDR1 SGDLS and CDR2 YYNGEE.

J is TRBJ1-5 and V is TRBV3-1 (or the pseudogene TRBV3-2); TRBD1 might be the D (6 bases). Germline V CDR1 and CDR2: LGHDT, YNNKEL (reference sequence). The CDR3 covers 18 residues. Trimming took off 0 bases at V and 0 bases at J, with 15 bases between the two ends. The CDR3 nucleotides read TGTGCCAGCAGCCAAGATCCCCCGGGGGCGTATAGCAATCAGCCCCAGCATTTT. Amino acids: CASSQDPPGAYSNQPQHF.

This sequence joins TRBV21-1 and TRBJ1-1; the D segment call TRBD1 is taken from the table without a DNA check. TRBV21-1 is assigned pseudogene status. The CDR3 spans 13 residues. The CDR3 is CASSPISLGLAFF. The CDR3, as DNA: TGTGCCAGCAGCCCGATCTCTCTGGGGCTAGCTTTCTTT.

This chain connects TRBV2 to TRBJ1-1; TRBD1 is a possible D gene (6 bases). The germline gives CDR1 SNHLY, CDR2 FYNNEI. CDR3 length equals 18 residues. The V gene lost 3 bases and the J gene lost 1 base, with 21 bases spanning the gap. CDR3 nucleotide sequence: TGTGCCAGCAGTGATGCGGGAAGGGGGGAGGACGGGAACACTGAAGCTTTCTTT. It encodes CASSDAGRGEDGNTEAFF.

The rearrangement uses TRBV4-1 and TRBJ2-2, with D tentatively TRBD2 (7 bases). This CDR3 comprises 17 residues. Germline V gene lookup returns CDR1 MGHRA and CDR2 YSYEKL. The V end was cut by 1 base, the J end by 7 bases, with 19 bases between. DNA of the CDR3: TGCGCCAGCAGCCAAGTGGGAGGAGGGGGGGAGAGCGGGGAGCTGTTTTTT. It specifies CASSQVGGGGESGELFF.

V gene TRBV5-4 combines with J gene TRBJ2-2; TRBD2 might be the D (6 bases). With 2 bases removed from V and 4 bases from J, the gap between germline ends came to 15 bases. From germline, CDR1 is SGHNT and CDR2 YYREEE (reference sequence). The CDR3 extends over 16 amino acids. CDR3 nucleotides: TGTGCCAGCAGCTTAGTCGTCGGGGGAAGCACCGGGGAGCTGTTTTTT. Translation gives CASSLVVGGSTGELFF.

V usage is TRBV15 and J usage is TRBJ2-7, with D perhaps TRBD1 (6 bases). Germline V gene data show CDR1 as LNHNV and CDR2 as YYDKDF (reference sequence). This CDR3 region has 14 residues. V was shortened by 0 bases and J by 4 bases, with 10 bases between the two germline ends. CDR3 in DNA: TGTGCCACCAGCAGAGATCGGACAGCTTACGAGCAGTACTTC. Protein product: CATSRDRTAYEQYF.

The CDR3 reads CASSPRTGRDEAFF. CDR3 sequence (DNA): TGTGCCAGCTCACCTAGGACAGGGCGTGATGAAGCTTTCTTT. This rearrangement joins TRBV18 to TRBJ1-1, with 8 bases that match TRBD1. From germline, CDR1 is KGHSH and CDR2 LQKENI. The CDR3 covers 14 residues. The trim removed 3 bases at V and 7 bases at J, leaving 7 bases unmatched.